The 29 T cell receptor beta chains below come from one sample, sequenced in a study of T-cell reconstitution after alpha-beta-depleted transplantation in children. TCRbeta library construction was performed incorporating unique molecular identifiers. TCRdb analysed the PCR reads with MiXCR anew, one entry per CDR3 protein. Here the sample spans fewer than 750,000 distinct CDR3 sequences, more than 20% being singletons. The input for sequencing was PBMCs, mostly from graft donor cells, taken 360 days after TCRalphabeta/CD19-depleted stem cell transplant. The origin of the receptors is a boy under two years old who had a stem cell transplant for acute myeloid leukemia, so the T cells may come from the graft donor.

This rearrangement joins TRBV7-9 to TRBJ2-5; 9 nucleotides line up with TRBD2. V trimming: 8 bases; J trimming: 1 base; junction bases outside the gene matches: 14. This CDR3 comprises 17 residues. Germline V gene data show CDR1 as SEHNR and CDR2 as FQNEAQ (reference sequence). Written as DNA, the CDR3 is TGTGCCAGCCGCCAAGGAGGGAGCGGGGGGACCCAAGAGACCCAGTACTTC. This codes for CASRQGGSGGTQETQYF.

This sequence joins TRBV11-1 and TRBJ1-1; TRBD1 might be the D (6 bases). This CDR3 spans 13 amino acids. Between the trimmed V and J ends, which lost 3 bases and 6 bases, there was a span of 11 bases. CDR1 is SGHAT and CDR2 is FQDESV in the germline V gene (reference sequence). CDR3 DNA: TGTGCCAGCAGCTTTGGGGGCTACGCTGAAGCTTTCTTT. Amino acids: CASSFGGYAEAFF.

The rearrangement links TRBV12-3 or TRBV12-4 to TRBJ1-1, with TRBD1 matching 7 bases. V dropped 3 bases and J dropped 0; count of bases not matched to a gene: 10. The CDR3 runs to 17 residues. In DNA form, the CDR3 reads TGTGCCAGCAGTTTCCCCTTTTTACAGGGGTTGAACACTGAAGCTTTCTTT. Its protein is CASSFPFLQGLNTEAFF.

V usage is TRBV19 and J usage is TRBJ2-2, with D unresolved. Germline CDR1 and CDR2: LNHDA and SQIVND (reference sequence). The CDR3 sequence is 14 residues long. Trimming stripped 6 bases from V and 5 bases from J, with 13 bases between. CDR3 in amino acids: CASREQIITGELFF. CDR3 DNA: TGTGCCAGTAGAGAACAGATTATTACCGGGGAGCTGTTTTTT.

Concerning this clonotype: This may come from a read error, since a much larger clone is one base off. Likely a read error: the CDR3 ends without its conserved phenylalanine or tryptophan. DNA of the CDR3: TGCGCCAGCAGCATAACAGGGTTAACCTTCATGAACACTGAAGCTTTCTGT. Amino acid sequence: CASSITGLTFMNTEAFC. The chain joins TRBV5-1 to TRBJ1-1; maybe TRBD1 (6 bases). V was clipped by 4 bases and J by 0 bases, with 19 bases between them. Per the germline V gene, CDR1 is SGHRS and CDR2 is YFSETQ. The CDR3 is 17 residues long.

This sequence joins TRBV20-1 and TRBJ2-7; TRBD2 agrees at 14 bases. CDR3 size: 13 residues. With V trimmed by 5 bases and J by 6 bases, 3 bases remained unmatched. CDR1 DFQATT and CDR2 SNEGSKA come from the germline V gene (reference sequence). The CDR3, as DNA: TGCAGTGCTCGACTAGCGGGGGGGCGCGAGCAGTACTTC. It yields the protein CSARLAGGREQYF.

The chain uses TRBV6-6 and TRBJ1-3; D is perhaps TRBD1 (6 bases). Germline V gene lookup returns CDR1 MNHNY and CDR2 SVGAGI (reference sequence). Trimming cost V 8 bases and J 10 bases, with 15 bases left between them. The CDR3 spans 12 residues. The CDR3 region is CASSPTGKTIYF. CDR3 nucleotides: TGTGCCAGCTCCCCAACAGGGAAGACCATATATTTT.

Ten or more counts support this clonotype. This chain connects TRBV27 to TRBJ2-1; TRBD2 matches at 11 bases. The germline V gene encodes CDR1 MNHEY and CDR2 SMNVEV (reference sequence). Unmatched junction bases numbered 9, after V lost 7 bases and J lost 4 bases. The CDR3 extends over 16 amino acids. The CDR3 nucleotides are TGTGCCAGCAAAGTGGGGGGACTAGCGGTTTACAATGAGCAGTTCTTC. It is translated as CASKVGGLAVYNEQFF.

The chain combines TRBV7-8 with TRBJ2-2; the D gene is possibly TRBD2 (6 bases). The germline gives CDR1 SGHVS, CDR2 FQNEAQ. The CDR3 has 15 residues. Trimming stripped 3 bases from V and 3 bases from J, with 11 bases between. CDR3 sequence reads: CASSFRRGYTGELFF. CDR3 nucleotides: TGTGCCAGCAGCTTCCGGAGGGGATACACCGGGGAGCTGTTTTTT.

This clonotype was recorded a few times. The rearrangement uses TRBV28 and TRBJ2-1; the D is unclear. The CDR3 runs to 14 residues. Between the trimmed V and J ends, which lost 4 bases and 7 bases, there was a span of 14 bases. Germline V gene sequence: CDR1 MDHEN, CDR2 SYDVKM. CDR3 sequence: CASSYTGSQNEQFF. DNA for the CDR3: TGTGCCAGCAGTTATACCGGGTCCCAGAATGAGCAGTTCTTC.

This clonotype was detected only a few times. The chain joins TRBV12-3 or TRBV12-4 to TRBJ2-3; D is unclear. CDR3 length equals 12 residues. V gave up 3 bases and J gave up 13 bases, with 14 bases separating them. CDR3 amino acids: CASSFRGKREYF. DNA of the CDR3: TGTGCCAGCAGTTTCCGTGGGAAACGGGAGTATTTT.

This chain links TRBV25-1 with TRBJ1-2, with D perhaps matching TRBD1 (5 bases). Germline loops: CDR1 MGHDK, CDR2 SYGVNS. The CDR3 has 15 amino acids. The V and J ends lost 2 bases and 8 bases respectively, with 18 bases between them. The DNA for the CDR3 is TGTGCCAGCAGTGAAATTGGGGCCCGGGCGTCAGGCTACACCTTC. This sequence encodes CASSEIGARASGYTF.

Ten or more counts support this clonotype. The chain uses TRBV5-6 and TRBJ1-2, with 7 bases fitting TRBD1. Germline assignment: CDR1 SGHDT and CDR2 YYEEEE. Trimming took 4 bases from V and 3 from J; bases not matched to a gene: 3. The CDR3 has 13 amino acids. CDR3 DNA: TGTGCCAGCAGCCCCACAGGGGACTATGGCTACACCTTC. Its protein is CASSPTGDYGYTF.

This clonotype showed up many times. The CDR3 sequence: CSASLGISSYEQYF. Written as DNA, the CDR3 is TGCAGTGCTAGCCTCGGGATCAGCTCCTACGAGCAGTACTTC. The genes are TRBV20-1 and TRBJ2-7; D is perhaps TRBD2 (5 bases). V lost 3 bases, J lost 0 bases, and 12 bases lay in between. CDR3 length equals 14 residues. Per the germline V gene, CDR1 is DFQATT and CDR2 is SNEGSKA (reference sequence).

The chain combines TRBV20-1 with TRBJ2-5; 8 bases line up with TRBD1. The V gene end was trimmed by 6 bases and the J gene end by 3 bases; junction bases not matched to a gene: 6. CDR3 length: 13 residues. The germline V gene has CDR1 DFQATT and CDR2 SNEGSKA (reference sequence). CDR3 protein: CSAPRTGKETQYF. CDR3 nucleotide sequence: TGCAGTGCCCCCCGGACAGGGAAAGAGACCCAGTACTTC.

This clonotype was recorded at least ten times. The chain recombines TRBV4-1 with TRBJ1-1; D ambiguous. V dropped 0 bases and J dropped 1 base, with 9 bases sitting between them. The germline CDR1 and CDR2 sequences are MGHRA and YSYEKL. The CDR3 loop spans 15 amino acids. This CDR3 is CASSQEGSSNTEAFF. The CDR3 nucleotides read TGCGCCAGCAGCCAAGAGGGCAGCTCGAACACTGAAGCTTTCTTT.

This clonotype was recorded many times. The chain links TRBV12-3 or TRBV12-4 to TRBJ2-2; no definite D call. The ends were cut back, 3 bases at V and 6 bases at J, with 8 bases in the middle. The CDR3 is 13 residues long. CDR3: CASSFTQAGELFF. The CDR3 region has the DNA TGTGCCAGCAGTTTTACCCAGGCCGGGGAGCTGTTTTTT.

This clonotype was seen ten or more times. The CDR3 nucleotides read TGTGCCAGCAGCCAAGGGAGCGGGACACCCTACGAGCAGTACTTC. The encoded protein is CASSQGSGTPYEQYF. J is TRBJ2-7 and V is TRBV14; D possibly corresponds to TRBD2 (7 bases). V was pared by 1 base and J by 2 bases, with 12 bases between. Germline V CDR1 and CDR2: SGHDN, FVKESK. This CDR3 region has 15 residues.

A few counts support this clonotype. The chain recombines TRBV20-1 with TRBJ1-2; 12 nucleotides agree with TRBD1. Germline V gives CDR1 DFQATT, CDR2 SNEGSKA (reference sequence). V lost 5 bases to trimming and J lost 8 bases; unmatched junction nucleotides: 6. The CDR3 consists of 13 residues. The DNA of the CDR3 is TGCAGTGCTGTGGGACAGGGGGCCGAGGGCTACACCTTC. This gives the protein CSAVGQGAEGYTF.

This clonotype was counted many times. This chain uses TRBV3-1 with TRBJ2-3; D unclear. V lost 6 bases and J 2 bases, leaving 9 bases between the germline ends. The germline gives CDR1 LGHDT, CDR2 YNNKEL (reference sequence). The CDR3 contains 13 residues. CDR3 DNA sequence: TGTGCCAGCAGTCTTATAGACACAGATACGCAGTATTTT. Its protein product is CASSLIDTDTQYF.

In its sample, this clonotype was seen many times. CDR3 sequence (DNA): TGTGCCAGCAGTTCAAGCAGCACCTATAATTCACCCCTCCACTTT. This gives the protein CASSSSSTYNSPLHF. The genes are TRBV6-5 and TRBJ1-6, with D unresolved. Trimming stripped 4 bases from V and 2 bases from J, with 9 bases between. Germline V gene data show CDR1 as MNHEY and CDR2 as SVGAGI. The CDR3 runs to 15 residues.

This clonotype has a count of ten or more. The V call is TRBV20-1, the J call TRBJ2-5; D unresolved. The V end lost 6 bases, the J end lost 7 bases, and 15 bases lay between the germline ends. The CDR3 contains 12 residues. Germline V gene lookup returns CDR1 DFQATT and CDR2 SNEGSKA (reference sequence). The CDR3 loop reads CSATTGVGTQYF. The CDR3 DNA is TGCAGTGCCACTACTGGTGTTGGGACCCAGTACTTC.

The table lists this clonotype with many counts. This chain links TRBV6-5 with TRBJ2-1, with TRBD1 matching 8 bases. CDR1 is MNHEY, CDR2 SVGAGI, per germline. V shed 0 bases, J shed 3 bases, and the junction held 4 bases outside the gene matches. The CDR3 has 16 amino acids. Here the CDR3 DNA reads TGTGCCAGCAGTTACTCGGAGACAGGGGTCTACAATGAGCAGTTCTTC. It yields the protein CASSYSETGVYNEQFF.

There are a few counts of this clonotype. This sequence joins TRBV11-2 and TRBJ2-3; D possibly corresponds to TRBD1 (5 bases). The V and J ends lost 7 bases and 0 bases respectively, with 17 bases between them. The CDR3 sequence is 16 residues long. Germline CDR1 SGHAT, CDR2 FQNNGV. This CDR3 reads CASTLVRAGSTDTQYF. The DNA of the CDR3 is TGTGCCAGCACCCTGGTCCGGGCAGGGAGCACAGATACGCAGTATTTT.

The chain uses TRBV7-9 and TRBJ2-1, with 7 bases lining up with TRBD2. V trimming: 2 bases; J trimming: 3 bases; junction bases outside the gene matches: 4. CDR3 length: 15 amino acids. The germline V gene has CDR1 SEHNR and CDR2 FQNEAQ (reference sequence). CDR3 sequence: CASSLSLAVYNEQFF. As DNA, the CDR3 is TGTGCCAGCAGCTTATCCCTAGCGGTCTACAATGAGCAGTTCTTC.

This clonotype was counted ten times or more. The chain uses TRBV6-5 and TRBJ2-7, with a tentative D call TRBD2 (5 bases). Per the germline V gene, CDR1 is MNHEY and CDR2 is SVGAGI. Trimming left V 0 bases short and J 4 bases short, with 10 bases between. This CDR3 region has 14 residues. The CDR3 here is CASSYSRVGYEQYV. The CDR3 region has the DNA TGTGCCAGCAGTTACTCGAGGGTGGGTTACGAGCAGTACGTC.

This clonotype was seen at least ten times. The CDR3 coding sequence is TGTGCCAGCAGCGAAGGGGGAGGGAAAATCTACGAGCAGTACTTC. Translated: CASSEGGGKIYEQYF. The rearrangement links TRBV9 to TRBJ2-7, with D possibly matching TRBD2 (7 bases). Germline V lookup: CDR1 SGDLS, CDR2 YYNGEE. V lost 3 bases to trimming and J lost 3 bases, with 16 bases between them. The CDR3 has 15 residues.

This clonotype has a count of ten or more. The chain couples TRBV28 to TRBJ2-5, with 7 positions matching TRBD1. The CDR3 sequence is 14 residues long. Germline lookup yields CDR1 MDHEN and CDR2 SYDVKM. The ends lost 2 bases at V and 3 bases at J; junction bases unmatched: 3. CDR3: CASSLAGTEETQYF. The CDR3 DNA sequence: TGTGCCAGCAGTTTAGCCGGGACAGAAGAGACCCAGTACTTC.

This clonotype was seen ten or more times. This rearrangement joins TRBV5-6 to TRBJ1-2; 10 bases are shared with TRBD1. Germline-derived CDR1 and CDR2 are SGHDT and YYEEEE. This CDR3 is built from 13 residues. Trimming removed 4 bases from V and 6 bases from J; junction bases left unmatched: 3. The CDR3 region has the DNA TGTGCCAGCAGCCAGGACAGGGGGGATGGCTACACCTTC. The encoded protein is CASSQDRGDGYTF. Drawing the rest from reference TRBV5-6 and TRBJ1-2, the complete variable domain is DAGVTQSPTHLIKTRGQQVTLRCSPKSGHDTVSWYQQALGQGPQFIFQYYEEEERQRGNFPDRFSGHQFPNYSSELNVNALLLGDSALYLCASSQDRGDGYTFGSGTRLTVV.